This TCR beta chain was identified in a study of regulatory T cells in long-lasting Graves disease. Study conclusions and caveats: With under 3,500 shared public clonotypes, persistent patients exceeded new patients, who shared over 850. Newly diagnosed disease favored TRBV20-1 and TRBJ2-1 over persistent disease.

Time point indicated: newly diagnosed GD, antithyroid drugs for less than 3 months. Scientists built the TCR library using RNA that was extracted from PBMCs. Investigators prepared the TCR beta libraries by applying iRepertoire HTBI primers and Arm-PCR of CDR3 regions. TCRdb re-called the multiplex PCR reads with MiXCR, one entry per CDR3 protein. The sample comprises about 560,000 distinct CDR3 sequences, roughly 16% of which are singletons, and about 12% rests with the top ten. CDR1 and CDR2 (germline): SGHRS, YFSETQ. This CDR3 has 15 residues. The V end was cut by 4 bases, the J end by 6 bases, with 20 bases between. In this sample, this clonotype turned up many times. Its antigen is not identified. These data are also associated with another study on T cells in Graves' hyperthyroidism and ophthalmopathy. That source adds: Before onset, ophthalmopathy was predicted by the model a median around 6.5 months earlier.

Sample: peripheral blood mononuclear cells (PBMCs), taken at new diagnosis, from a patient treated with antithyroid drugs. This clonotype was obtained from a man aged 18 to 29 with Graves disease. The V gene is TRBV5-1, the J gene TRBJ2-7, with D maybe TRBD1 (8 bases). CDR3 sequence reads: CASSPPGQGGGEQYF. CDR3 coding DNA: TGCGCCAGCAGCCCACCCGGACAGGGAGGGGGCGAGCAGTACTTC.